This TCR beta chain was retrieved from a study of blood T cell repertoires in COVID-19. Looking at the study overall: COVID-19 samples from acute and convalescent phases originated in the United States, Italy and Spain. T cells, B-cell-depleted T cells, or PBMCs supplied cDNA or gDNA.

In the authors' methods: The assay estimated nucleated cells by amplifying reference gene primers. The table came from immunoSEQ multiplex PCR; TCRdb's copy has only in-frame clones and leaves some out. The DNA gave D and trimming, while V, J and clone size come from that table. The profile covers about 140,000 clones, with 81% appearing a single time and 8.2% taken by the ten largest. The specimen sequenced was peripheral blood. The sequence was collected from a human donor in a cohort sampled during active COVID-19.

The CDR3 region is CASSLRRVDEQYF. DNA of the CDR3: TGTGCCAGCAGCTTACGCAGGGTCGACGAGCAGTACTTC. The genes are TRBV5-6 and TRBJ2-5; maybe TRBD1 (5 bases). The tail of the sequence fits TRBJ2-7 better, so the J call may be wrong. CDR1 SGHDT and CDR2 YYEEEE come from the germline V gene. The CDR3 extends over 13 amino acids.